This TCR beta chain originates from a study of neurological immune-mediated disorders. Germline CDR1 reads SEHNR; CDR2 reads FQNEAQ (reference sequence). The V and J ends lost 4 bases and 4 bases, in that order; junction bases with no gene match: 5. This CDR3 has 16 residues. There were about a million CD4+ or CD8+ T cells used in the sorted libraries. TCRdb processed the 5' RACE reads anew with MiXCR; each CDR3 protein has one entry. The sample yields 35,000 to 40,000 distinct CDR3 sequences, around 10% seen once. This clonotype was detected many times. Source material: CD4+ T cells from blood. The TCR sequence derives from a woman aged 25-40 years with HTLV-1-associated myelopathy (HAM/TSP). V and J are TRBV7-9 and TRBJ2-3; 13 positions match TRBD2. The CDR3 DNA follows: TGTGCCAGCAGCTCCCGACTAGCGGGGGGCCCAGATACGCAGTATTTT. It is translated as CASSSRLAGGPDTQYF.